This TCR beta chain was recorded in a study of blood T cell repertoires in COVID-19. TCRdb's table, derived via immunoSEQ multiplex PCR, lists solely in-frame clones and lacks some. The repertoire has around 450,000 clones, roughly 90% of them found once; the top ten carry 0.65% to 0.9%. The CDR3 runs 15 residues. Looked up from germline, CDR1 is SGDLS and CDR2 is YYNGEE. V lost 4 bases to trimming and J lost 1 base, with 13 bases between them. This clonotype originated in a woman under 30 who had recovered from COVID-19. Sequenced input: PBMCs or T cells enriched from blood (not recorded which). The V and J genes are TRBV9 and TRBJ2-3, with no clear D. In nucleotides, the CDR3 is TGTGCCAGCAGCCCCCTTAGCCGGGGCACAGATACGCAGTATTTT. Amino acid sequence: CASSPLSRGTDTQYF.